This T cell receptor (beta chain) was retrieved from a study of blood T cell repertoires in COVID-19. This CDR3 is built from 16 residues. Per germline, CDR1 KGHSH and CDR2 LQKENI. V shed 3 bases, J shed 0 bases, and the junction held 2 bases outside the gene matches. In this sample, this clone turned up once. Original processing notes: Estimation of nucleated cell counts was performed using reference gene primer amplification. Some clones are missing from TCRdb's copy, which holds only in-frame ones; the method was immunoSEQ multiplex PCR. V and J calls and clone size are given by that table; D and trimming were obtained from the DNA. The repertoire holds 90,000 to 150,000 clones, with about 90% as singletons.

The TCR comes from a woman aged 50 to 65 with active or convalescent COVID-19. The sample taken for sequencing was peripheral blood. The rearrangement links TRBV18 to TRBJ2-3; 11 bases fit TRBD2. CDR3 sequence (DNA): TGTGCCAGCTCACCGACTAGCGGGATTAGCACAGATACGCAGTATTTT. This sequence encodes CASSPTSGISTDTQYF.